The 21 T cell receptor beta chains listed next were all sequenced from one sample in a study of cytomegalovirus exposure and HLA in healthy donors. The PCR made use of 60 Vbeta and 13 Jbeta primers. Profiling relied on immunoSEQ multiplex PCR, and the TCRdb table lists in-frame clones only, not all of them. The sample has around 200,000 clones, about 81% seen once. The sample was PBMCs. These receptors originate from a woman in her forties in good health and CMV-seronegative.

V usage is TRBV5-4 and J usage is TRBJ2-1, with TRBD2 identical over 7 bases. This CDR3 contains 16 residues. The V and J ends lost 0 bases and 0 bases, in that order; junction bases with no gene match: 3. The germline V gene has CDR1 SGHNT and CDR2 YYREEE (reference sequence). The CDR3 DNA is TGTGCCAGCAGCTTGGGTAGCGGGCTCTCCTACAATGAGCAGTTCTTC. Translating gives CASSLGSGLSYNEQFF.

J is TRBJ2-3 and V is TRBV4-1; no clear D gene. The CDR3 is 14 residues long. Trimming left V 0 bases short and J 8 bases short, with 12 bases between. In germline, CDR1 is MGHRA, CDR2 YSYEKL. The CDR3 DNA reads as TGCGCCAGCAGCCAAGACCCTAAGTCTAGTACGCAGTATTTT. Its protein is CASSQDPKSSTQYF.

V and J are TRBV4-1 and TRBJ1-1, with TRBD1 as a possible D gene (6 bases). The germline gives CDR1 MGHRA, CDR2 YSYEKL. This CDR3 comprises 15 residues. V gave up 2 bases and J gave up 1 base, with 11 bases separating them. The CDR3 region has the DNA TGCGCCAGCAGCCAAATACAGACAGGGAACACTGAAGCTTTCTTT. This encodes CASSQIQTGNTEAFF.

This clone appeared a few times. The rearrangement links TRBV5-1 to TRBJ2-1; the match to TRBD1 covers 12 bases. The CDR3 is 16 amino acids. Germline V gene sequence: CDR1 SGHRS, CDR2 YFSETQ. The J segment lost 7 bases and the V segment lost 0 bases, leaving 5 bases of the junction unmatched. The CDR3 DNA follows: TGCGCCAGCAGCTTGGGGGACAGGGGGCTCTGGAATGAGCAGTTCTTC. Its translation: CASSLGDRGLWNEQFF. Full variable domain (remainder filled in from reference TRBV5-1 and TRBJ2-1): KAGVTQTPRYLIKTRGQQVTLSCSPISGHRSVSWYQQTPGQGLQFLFEYFSETQRNKGNFPGRFSGRQFSNSRSEMNVSTLELGDSALYLCASSLGDRGLWNEQFFGPGTRLTVL.

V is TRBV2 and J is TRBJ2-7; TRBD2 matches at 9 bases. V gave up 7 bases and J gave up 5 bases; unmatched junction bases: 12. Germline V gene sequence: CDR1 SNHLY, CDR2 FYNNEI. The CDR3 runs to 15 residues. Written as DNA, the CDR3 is TGTGCCAGCAACGGCATAGCGGGAGAATCGCACGAGCAGTACTTC. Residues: CASNGIAGESHEQYF.

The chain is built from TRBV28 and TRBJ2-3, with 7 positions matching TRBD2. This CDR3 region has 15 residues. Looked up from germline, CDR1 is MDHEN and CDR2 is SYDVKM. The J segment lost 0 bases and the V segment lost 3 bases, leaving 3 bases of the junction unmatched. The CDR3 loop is CASSFEGLSTDTQYF. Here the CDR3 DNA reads TGTGCCAGCAGTTTTGAGGGACTAAGCACAGATACGCAGTATTTT. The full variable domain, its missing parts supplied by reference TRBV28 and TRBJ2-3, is DVKVTQSSRYLVKRTGEKVFLECVQDMDHENMFWYRQDPGLGLRLIYFSYDVKMKEKGDIPEGYSVSREKKERFSLILESASTNQTSMYLCASSFEGLSTDTQYFGPGTRLTVL.

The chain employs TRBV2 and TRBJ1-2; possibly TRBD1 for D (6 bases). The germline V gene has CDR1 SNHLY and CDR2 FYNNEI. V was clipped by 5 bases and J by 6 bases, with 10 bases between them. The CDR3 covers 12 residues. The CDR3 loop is CASSLSGDGYTF. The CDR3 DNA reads TGTGCCAGCAGTCTTTCAGGGGATGGCTACACCTTC.

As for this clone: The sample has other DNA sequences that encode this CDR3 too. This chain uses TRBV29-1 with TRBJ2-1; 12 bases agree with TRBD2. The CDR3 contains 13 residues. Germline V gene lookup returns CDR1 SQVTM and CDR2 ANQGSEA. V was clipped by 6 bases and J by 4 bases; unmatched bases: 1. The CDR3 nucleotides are TGCAGCGTCGGGACTAGCGGGTACAATGAGCAGTTCTTC. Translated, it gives CSVGTSGYNEQFF.

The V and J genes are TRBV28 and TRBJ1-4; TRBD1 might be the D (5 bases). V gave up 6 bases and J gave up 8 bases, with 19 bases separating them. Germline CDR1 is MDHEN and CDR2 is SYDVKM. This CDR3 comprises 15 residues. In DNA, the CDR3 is TGTGCCAGCAGCCCTGGGGGGGGGTTAAGGGAAAAACTGTTTTTT. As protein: CASSPGGGLREKLFF.

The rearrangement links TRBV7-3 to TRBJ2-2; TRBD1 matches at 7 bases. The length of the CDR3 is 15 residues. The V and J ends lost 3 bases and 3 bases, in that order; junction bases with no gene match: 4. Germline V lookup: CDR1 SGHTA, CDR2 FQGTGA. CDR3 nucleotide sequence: TGTGCCAGCAGCTTGACAGGGTTGGACACCGGGGAGCTGTTTTTT. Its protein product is CASSLTGLDTGELFF.

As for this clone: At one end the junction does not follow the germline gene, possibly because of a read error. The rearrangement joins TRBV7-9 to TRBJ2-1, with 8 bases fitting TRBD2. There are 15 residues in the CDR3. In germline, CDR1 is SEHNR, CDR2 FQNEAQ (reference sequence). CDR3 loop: CSSSLWGTRSNEQFF. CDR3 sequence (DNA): TGTTCCAGCAGCCTTTGGGGGACTAGATCCAATGAGCAGTTCTTC. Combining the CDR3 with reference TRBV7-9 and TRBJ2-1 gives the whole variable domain DTGVSQNPRHKITKRGQNVTFRCDPISEHNRLYWYRQTLGQGPEFLTYFQNEAQLEKSRLLSDRFSAERPKGSFSTLEIQRTEQGDSAMYLCSSSLWGTRSNEQFFGPGTRLTVL.

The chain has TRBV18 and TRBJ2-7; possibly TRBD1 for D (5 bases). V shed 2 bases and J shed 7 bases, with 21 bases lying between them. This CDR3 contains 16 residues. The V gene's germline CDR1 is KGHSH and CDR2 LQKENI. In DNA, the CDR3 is TGTGCCAGCTCACCAGAGGCCTTAACATTATCAGGGGAGCAGTACTTC. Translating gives CASSPEALTLSGEQYF.

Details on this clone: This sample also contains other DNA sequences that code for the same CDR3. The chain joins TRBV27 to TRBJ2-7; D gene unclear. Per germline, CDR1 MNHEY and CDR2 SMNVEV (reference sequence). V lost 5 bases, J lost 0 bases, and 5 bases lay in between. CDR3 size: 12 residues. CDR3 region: CASSPSSYEQYF. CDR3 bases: TGTGCCAGCAGTCCGAGCTCCTACGAGCAGTACTTC.

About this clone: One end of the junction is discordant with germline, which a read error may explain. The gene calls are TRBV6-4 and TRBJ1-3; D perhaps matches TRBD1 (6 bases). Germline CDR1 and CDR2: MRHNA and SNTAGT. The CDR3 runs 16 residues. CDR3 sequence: CDSSDSPGQKGNTIYF. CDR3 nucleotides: TGTGACAGCAGTGACTCACCGGGACAAAAAGGAAACACCATATATTTT.

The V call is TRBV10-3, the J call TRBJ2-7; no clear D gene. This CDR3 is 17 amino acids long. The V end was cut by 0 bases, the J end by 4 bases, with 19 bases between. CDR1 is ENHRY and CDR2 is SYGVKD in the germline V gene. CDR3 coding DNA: TGTGCCATCAGTGAGTCGTCCTACTCCAACGGAGCTTACGAGCAGTACTTC. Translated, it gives CAISESSYSNGAYEQYF.

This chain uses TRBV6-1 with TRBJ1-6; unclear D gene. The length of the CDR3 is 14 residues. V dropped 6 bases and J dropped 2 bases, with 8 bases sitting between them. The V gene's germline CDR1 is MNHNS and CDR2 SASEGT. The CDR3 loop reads CASREIPYNSPLHF. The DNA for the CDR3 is TGTGCCAGCAGAGAGATACCCTATAATTCACCCCTCCACTTT.

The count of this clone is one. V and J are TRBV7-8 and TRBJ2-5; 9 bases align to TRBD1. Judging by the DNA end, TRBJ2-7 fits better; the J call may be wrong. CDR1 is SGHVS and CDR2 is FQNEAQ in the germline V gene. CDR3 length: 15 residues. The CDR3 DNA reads TGTGCCAGCAGCTTCGGGGGACAGGGAGGGTCCGAGCAGTACTTC. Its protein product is CASSFGGQGGSEQYF.

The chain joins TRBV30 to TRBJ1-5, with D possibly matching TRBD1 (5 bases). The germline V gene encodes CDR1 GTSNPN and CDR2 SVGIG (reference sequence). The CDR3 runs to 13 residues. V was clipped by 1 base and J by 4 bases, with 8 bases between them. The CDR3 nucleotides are TGTGCCTGGAGTGGGGCAGGGAATCAGCCCCAGCATTTT. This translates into CAWSGAGNQPQHF.

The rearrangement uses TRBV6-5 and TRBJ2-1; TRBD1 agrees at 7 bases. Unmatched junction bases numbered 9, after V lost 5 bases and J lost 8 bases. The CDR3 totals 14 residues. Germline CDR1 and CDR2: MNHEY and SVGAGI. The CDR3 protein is CASSKDRARHEQFF. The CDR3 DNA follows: TGTGCCAGCAGTAAAGACAGGGCCCGCCATGAGCAGTTCTTC.

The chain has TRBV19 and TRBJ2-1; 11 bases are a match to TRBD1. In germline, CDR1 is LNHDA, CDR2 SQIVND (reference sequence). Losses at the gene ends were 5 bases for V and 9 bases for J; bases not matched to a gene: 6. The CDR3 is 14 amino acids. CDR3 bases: TGTGCCAGTAGTTGGACAGGGGGCTCGGGTGAGCAGTTCTTC. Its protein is CASSWTGGSGEQFF.

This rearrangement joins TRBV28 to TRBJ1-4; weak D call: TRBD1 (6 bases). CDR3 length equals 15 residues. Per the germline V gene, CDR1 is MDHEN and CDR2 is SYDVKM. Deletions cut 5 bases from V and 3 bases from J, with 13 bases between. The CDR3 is CASSARTAPNEKLFF. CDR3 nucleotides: TGTGCCAGCAGTGCACGGACAGCACCTAATGAAAAACTGTTTTTT.